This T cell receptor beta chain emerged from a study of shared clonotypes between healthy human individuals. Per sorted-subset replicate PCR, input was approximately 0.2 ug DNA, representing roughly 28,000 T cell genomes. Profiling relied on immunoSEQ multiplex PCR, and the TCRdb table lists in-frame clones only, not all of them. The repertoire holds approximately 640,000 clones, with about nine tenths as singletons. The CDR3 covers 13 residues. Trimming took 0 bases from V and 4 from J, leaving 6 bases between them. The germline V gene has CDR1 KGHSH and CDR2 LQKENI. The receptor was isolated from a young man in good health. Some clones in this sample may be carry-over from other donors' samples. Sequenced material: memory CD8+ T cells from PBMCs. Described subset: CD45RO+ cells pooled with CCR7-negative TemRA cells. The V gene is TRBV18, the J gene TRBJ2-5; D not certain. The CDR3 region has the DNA TGTGCCAGCTCACCACCGGCTTTAGAGACCCAGTACTTC. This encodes CASSPPALETQYF.